The TCR beta chain described here comes from a study of OX40 agonist ivuxolimab in advanced cancers. TCRdb's copy holds only in-frame clones and misses some; the assay was immunoSEQ multiplex PCR. The sample carries tens of thousands of clones, 78% recorded once. The TCR comes from an adult with an advanced solid tumor such as melanoma, head and neck, liver or kidney cancer. The sample consisted of CD4+ or CD8+ T cells sorted from blood, taken in a trial of the OX40 agonist ivuxolimab.

The CDR3 here is CASSPQQGLSYEQYF. Here the CDR3 DNA reads TGTGCCAGCAGTCCACAACAGGGTTTGTCCTACGAGCAGTACTTC. This chain uses TRBV27 with TRBJ2-5; D may be TRBD1 (6 bases). The J call is in doubt because the DNA end fits TRBJ2-7 better. Looked up from germline, CDR1 is MNHEY and CDR2 is SMNVEV (reference sequence). The CDR3 sequence is 15 residues long.